This T cell receptor beta chain originates from a study of regulatory T cells in long-lasting Graves disease. Details on this clonotype: Its specificity is not known.

Specified time point: newly diagnosed GD, antithyroid drugs for less than 3 months. RNA extracted from PBMCs served as the sequencing template. General observations from the study: Because few samples were included, accuracy may have been lower.

Both iRepertoire HTBI primers and Arm-PCR of CDR3 regions were used to build the TCR beta libraries. TCRdb itself ran the multiplex PCR reads through MiXCR, one entry per CDR3 protein. The sample contains hundreds of thousands of distinct CDR3 sequences, approximately 15% of which appear only once. The sample was also reused in another study, on T cells in Graves' hyperthyroidism and ophthalmopathy. From that report: Among the patients, aged 18 to 65, hyperthyroidism was newly diagnosed and had lasted under 2 months.

The source of this sequence is a woman in her twenties or thirties with Graves disease. The source material was peripheral blood mononuclear cells (PBMCs), sampled at new diagnosis, from a patient treated with antithyroid drugs.

This chain's CDR3 is CASSYQETSPLHF. CDR3 sequence (DNA): TGTGCCAGCAGCTACCAAGAAACTTCACCCCTCCACTTT. V is TRBV11-2 and J is TRBJ1-6, with D unclear. The germline V gene encodes CDR1 SGHAT and CDR2 FQNNGV. The length of the CDR3 is 13 residues. The V and J ends lost 4 bases and 9 bases respectively, with 10 bases between them. The variable domain in full, completed from reference TRBV11-2 and TRBJ1-6, reads EAGVAQSPRYKIIEKRQSVAFWCNPISGHATLYWYQQILGQGPKLLIQFQNNGVVDDSQLPKDRFSAERLKGVDSTLKIQPAKLEDSAVYLCASSYQETSPLHFGNGTRLTVT.